Listed below are T cell receptor beta chains from one sample, sequenced in a study of CD8 T cells in ankylosing spondylitis. TCRdb recomputed calls from the 5' RACE reads with MiXCR, one row per CDR3 protein. The sample records about 250,000 distinct CDR3 sequences, 20% to 30% being singletons. Material: blood, either unsorted or a sorted T cell fraction (not recorded which). The source is a male donor with ankylosing spondylitis or in good health (not recorded which). The CDR3 runs from the conserved cysteine through the conserved F or W.

V,CDR3
TRBV18,CASSPIAVEETQYF
TRBV20-1,CSADSGLFNQPQHF
TRBV2,CASNREGAADTQYF
TRBV5-1,CATGVGTDTQYF
TRBV2,CASSEGVFRTDTQYF
TRBV12-3/TRBV12-4,CASRGGVAYTEAFF
TRBV6-1,CASSWGQGNGEQFF
TRBV2,CASKLDRGAYNEQFF
TRBV6-6,CASRVPNEKLFF
TRBV6-5,CASSYRPNRQGDYNEQFF
TRBV29-1,CSVGRTVYNEQFF
TRBV20-1,CSAREDLMETQYF
TRBV20-1,CSATRGSGANVLTF
TRBV12-3/TRBV12-4,CASSLGGILTDTQYF
TRBV4-1,CASSPGQGPYNEQFF
TRBV20-1,CSARVAGTSGGKPAYNEQFF
TRBV20-1,CSARVGGDFGEQYF
TRBV29-1,CSVIQDPSTDTQYF
TRBV20-1,CSVPASGYGYTF
TRBV12-3/TRBV12-4,CASSLDINYGYTF
TRBV20-1,CSAGSGGFTDTQYF
TRBV5-1,CASRAMPGAGDTIYF
TRBV6-5,CASSYRDRAIWPQHF
TRBV20-1,CSARATGQGKSPLHF
TRBV5-6,CASSKGQGLFSYEQYF
TRBV7-2,CASSLRADPYEQYF
TRBV24-1,CATSDPGQGAYNEQFF
TRBV5-1,CASGPAGELFF
TRBV12-3/TRBV12-4,CASSLGSGLSYEQYF
TRBV6-4,CASSDSKVGEQYF
TRBV5-4,CASRLAGAYTDTQYF
TRBV4-2,CASSQVDSLGSYTF
TRBV29-1,CSVDSGVGANVLTF